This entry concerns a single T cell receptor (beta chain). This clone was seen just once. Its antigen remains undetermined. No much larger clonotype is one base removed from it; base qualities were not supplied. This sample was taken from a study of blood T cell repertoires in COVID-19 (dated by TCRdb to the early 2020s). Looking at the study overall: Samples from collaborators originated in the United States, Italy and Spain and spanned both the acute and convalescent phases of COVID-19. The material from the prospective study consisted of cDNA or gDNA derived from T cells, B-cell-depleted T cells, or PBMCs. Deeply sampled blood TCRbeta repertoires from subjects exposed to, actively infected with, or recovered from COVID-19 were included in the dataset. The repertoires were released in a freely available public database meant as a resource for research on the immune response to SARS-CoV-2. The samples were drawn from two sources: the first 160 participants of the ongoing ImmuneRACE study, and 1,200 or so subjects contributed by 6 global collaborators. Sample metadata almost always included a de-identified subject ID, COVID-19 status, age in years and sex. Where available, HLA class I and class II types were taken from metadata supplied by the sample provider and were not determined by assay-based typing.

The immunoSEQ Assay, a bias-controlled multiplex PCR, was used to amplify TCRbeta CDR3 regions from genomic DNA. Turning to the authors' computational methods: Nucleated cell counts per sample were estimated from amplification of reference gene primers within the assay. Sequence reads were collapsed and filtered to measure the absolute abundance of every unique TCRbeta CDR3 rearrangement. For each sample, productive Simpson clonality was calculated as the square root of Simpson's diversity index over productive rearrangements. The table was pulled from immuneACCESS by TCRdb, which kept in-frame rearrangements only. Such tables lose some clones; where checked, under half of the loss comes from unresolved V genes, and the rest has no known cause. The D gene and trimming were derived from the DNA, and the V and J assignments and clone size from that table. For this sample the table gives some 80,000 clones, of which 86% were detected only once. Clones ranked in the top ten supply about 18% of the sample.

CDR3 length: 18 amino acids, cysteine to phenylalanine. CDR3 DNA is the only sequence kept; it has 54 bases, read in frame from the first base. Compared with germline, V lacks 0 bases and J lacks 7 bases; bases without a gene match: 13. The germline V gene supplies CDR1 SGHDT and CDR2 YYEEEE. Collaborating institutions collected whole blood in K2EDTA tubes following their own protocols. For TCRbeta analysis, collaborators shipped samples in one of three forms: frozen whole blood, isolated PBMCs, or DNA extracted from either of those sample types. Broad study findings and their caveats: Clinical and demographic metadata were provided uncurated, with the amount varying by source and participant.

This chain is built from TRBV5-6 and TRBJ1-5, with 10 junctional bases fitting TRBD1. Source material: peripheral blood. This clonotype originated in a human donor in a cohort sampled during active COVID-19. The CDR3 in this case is CASSLGPWTGGEEQPQHF. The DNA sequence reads TGTGCCAGCAGCTTGGGCCCTTGGACAGGGGGAGAGGAACAGCCCCAGCATTTT.